This T cell receptor beta chain was captured in a study of graft-versus-host responses after intestinal transplantation. Worth noting for this clone: Antigen unknown.

Sequencing used immunoSEQ multiplex PCR; TCRdb keeps in-frame clones, though not all of them. This table has about 120,000 clones, approximately 90% appearing once. V lost 1 base, J lost 4 bases, and 16 bases lay in between. The CDR3 covers 16 residues. Germline V gene sequence: CDR1 LNHDA, CDR2 SQIVND (reference sequence). Sequencing was performed on unstimulated CD4+ T cells sorted from spleen or lymph node cells, taken before intestinal transplant. The source is a human donor who received an intestinal transplant. The rearrangement joins TRBV19 to TRBJ1-1; D is perhaps TRBD1 (6 bases). CDR3 nucleotides: TGTGCCAGTAGTATAGTTCTCGGACAGAGAAGCACTGAAGCTTTCTTT. It specifies CASSIVLGQRSTEAFF.